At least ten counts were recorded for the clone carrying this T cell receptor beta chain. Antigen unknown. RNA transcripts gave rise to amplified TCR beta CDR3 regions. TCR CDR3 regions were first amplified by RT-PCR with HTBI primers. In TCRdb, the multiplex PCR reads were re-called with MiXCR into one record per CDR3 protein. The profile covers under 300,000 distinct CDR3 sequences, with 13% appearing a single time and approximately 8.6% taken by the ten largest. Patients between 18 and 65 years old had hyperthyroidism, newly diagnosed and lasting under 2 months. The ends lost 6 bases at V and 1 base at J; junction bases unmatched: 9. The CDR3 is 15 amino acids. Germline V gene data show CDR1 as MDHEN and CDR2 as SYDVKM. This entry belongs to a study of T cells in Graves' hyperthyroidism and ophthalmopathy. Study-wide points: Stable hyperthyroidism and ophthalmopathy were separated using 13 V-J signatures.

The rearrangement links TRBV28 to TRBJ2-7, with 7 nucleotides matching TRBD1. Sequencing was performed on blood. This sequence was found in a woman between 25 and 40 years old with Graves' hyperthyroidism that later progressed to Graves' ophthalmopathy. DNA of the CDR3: TGTGCCAGCAGGACTCCGACAGGGTCATCCTACGAGCAGTACTTC. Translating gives CASRTPTGSSYEQYF.